These T cell receptor beta chains were read from a single sample in a study of T-cell reconstitution after alpha-beta-depleted transplantation in children. In TCRdb, the PCR reads were re-called with MiXCR into one record per CDR3 protein. Of about 250,000 distinct CDR3 sequences in the sample, roughly a quarter are singletons; the top ten hold 4% to 6%. Source: PBMCs, mostly from graft donor cells, taken 360 days after TCRalphabeta/CD19-depleted stem cell transplant. Source of these receptors: a female patient aged 2 to 10 who had a stem cell transplant for congenital amegakaryocytic thrombocytopenia, so the T cells may come from the graft donor. Both conserved end residues are part of each CDR3. The order of the fields is clone size, J gene, D gene, V gene, CDR3 DNA, CDR3 protein. D genes are given only for firm matches. Size is omitted from some rows. Given values are once, few, many or a class for expanded clones.

size: few
J: TRBJ1-5
D: NA
V: TRBV12-3/TRBV12-4
DNA: TGTGCCAGCGGGACATACAGTAGCAATCAGCCCCAGCATTTT
CDR3: CASGTYSSNQPQHF

size: NA
J: TRBJ2-1
D: TRBD1
V: TRBV20-1
DNA: TGCAGTGCTAGGAGGGACAGGATCACTAATGAGCAGTTCTTC
CDR3: CSARRDRITNEQFF

size: NA
J: TRBJ1-1
D: NA
V: TRBV10-3
DNA: TGTGCCATCGGGGGTGGTCCGGTTTTCTTT
CDR3: CAIGGGPVFF

size: NA
J: TRBJ2-1
D: NA
V: TRBV12-3/TRBV12-4
DNA: TGTGCCAGCAGTTTTTGGGGGGGGCTTGCGGCCAATGAGCAGTTCTTC
CDR3: CASSFWGGLAANEQFF

size: NA
J: TRBJ2-5
D: TRBD1
V: TRBV28
DNA: TGTGCCAGCAGTTCCTACAGGGGCCCAGAGACCCAGTACTTC
CDR3: CASSSYRGPETQYF

size: many
J: TRBJ1-2
D: NA
V: TRBV12-3/TRBV12-4
DNA: TGTGCCAGCAGTTTGACCAGGGATAAGTATGGCTACACCTTC
CDR3: CASSLTRDKYGYTF

size: many
J: TRBJ2-7
D: TRBD1
V: TRBV28
DNA: TGTGCCAGCAACGACAGGGGAAACGAGCAGTACTTC
CDR3: CASNDRGNEQYF

size: few
J: TRBJ2-1
D: TRBD2
V: TRBV11-2
DNA: TGTGCCAGCAAACAGACTAGCGGGAGGAACCAGGTCTACAATGAGCAGTTCTTC
CDR3: CASKQTSGRNQVYNEQFF

size: NA
J: TRBJ1-1
D: NA
V: TRBV6-1
DNA: TGTGCCACCCGCGTTAGGGCAGGCATCACTGAAGCTTTCTTT
CDR3: CATRVRAGITEAFF

size: NA
J: TRBJ2-1
D: TRBD2
V: TRBV20-1
DNA: TGCAGTGCCCGTCCCGGGACTAGACGGGAGCAGTTCTTC
CDR3: CSARPGTRREQFF

size: NA
J: TRBJ1-5
D: NA
V: TRBV29-1
DNA: TGCAGCGCCCTGGGGGGTGATCAGCCCCAGCATTTT
CDR3: CSALGGDQPQHF

size: NA
J: TRBJ1-4
D: TRBD1
V: TRBV4-1
DNA: TGCGCCAGCAGCCCCCGGGACAGGGGGCAAACTAATGAAAAACTGTTTTTT
CDR3: CASSPRDRGQTNEKLFF

size: NA
J: TRBJ2-1
D: NA
V: TRBV3-1
DNA: TGTGCCAGCAGCCAAGGTGGACTCCGGGACTCATACAATGAGCAGTTCTTC
CDR3: CASSQGGLRDSYNEQFF

size: few
J: TRBJ1-1
D: NA
V: TRBV5-4
DNA: TGTGCCAGCAGCTTGGGACAGCAGAACACTGAAGCTTTCTTT
CDR3: CASSLGQQNTEAFF

size: NA
J: TRBJ1-1
D: NA
V: TRBV12-3/TRBV12-4
DNA: TGTGCCAGCAGTTTAGACGTTTTCACTGAAGCTTTCTTT
CDR3: CASSLDVFTEAFF

size: once
J: TRBJ2-7
D: TRBD2
V: TRBV6-1
DNA: TGTGCCAGCCAAGTCCACCCCGGGACTAGCGGGAGCTACTACTACGAGCAGTACTTC
CDR3: CASQVHPGTSGSYYYEQYF

size: once
J: TRBJ2-5
D: NA
V: TRBV6-1
DNA: TGTGCCGGGAAAGATCTAGAGACCCAGTACTTC
CDR3: CAGKDLETQYF

size: NA
J: TRBJ2-7
D: TRBD2
V: TRBV4-1
DNA: TGCGCCAGCAGCCTGGTCCGGCCTAGCGGCGACGAGCAGTACTTC
CDR3: CASSLVRPSGDEQYF

size: NA
J: TRBJ1-5
D: NA
V: TRBV12-3/TRBV12-4
DNA: TGTGCCAGCATCCCAGGAGGGGCGCGCAATCAGCCCCAGCATTTT
CDR3: CASIPGGARNQPQHF

size: NA
J: TRBJ1-2
D: NA
V: TRBV29-1
DNA: TGCAGCGTTGTGGGAGAAAACTATGGCTACACCTTC
CDR3: CSVVGENYGYTF

size: once
J: TRBJ2-1
D: NA
V: TRBV4-3
DNA: TGCGCCAGCAGCGCACAAACAGGTAGCTCCTACAATGAGCAGTTCTTC
CDR3: CASSAQTGSSYNEQFF

size: few
J: TRBJ2-3
D: NA
V: TRBV20-1
DNA: TGCAGTGCCCTAAAGCCCCGGCTGGGAGTGGGAGATACGCAGTATTTT
CDR3: CSALKPRLGVGDTQYF

size: many
J: TRBJ2-1
D: NA
V: TRBV11-2
DNA: TGTGCCAGCAGCTTAATGACTAGTGTTGGCGAGCAGTTCTTC
CDR3: CASSLMTSVGEQFF

size: few
J: TRBJ1-1
D: NA
V: TRBV20-1
DNA: TGCAGTGCTAGAGATTCCCGGTTTATAAACACTGAAGCTTTCTTT
CDR3: CSARDSRFINTEAFF

size: NA
J: TRBJ1-4
D: NA
V: TRBV12-3/TRBV12-4
DNA: TGTGCCAGCAGTTTGTGGGGGCAGTACGAAAAACTGTTTTTT
CDR3: CASSLWGQYEKLFF

size: NA
J: TRBJ1-1
D: NA
V: TRBV15
DNA: TGTGCCACCAGCGAGGGACACGTGAACACTGAAGCTTTCTTT
CDR3: CATSEGHVNTEAFF

size: NA
J: TRBJ2-4
D: TRBD2
V: TRBV27
DNA: TGTGCCAGCAGTTTAACTAGCGGGGTGCCGAAAAACATTCAGTACTTC
CDR3: CASSLTSGVPKNIQYF

size: few
J: TRBJ1-2
D: NA
V: TRBV2
DNA: TGTGCCAGCAGTGTTCGGAACAGGGAGTACTATGGCTACACCTTC
CDR3: CASSVRNREYYGYTF

size: few
J: TRBJ2-3
D: TRBD2
V: TRBV10-2
DNA: TGCTCACAGGCTGTACTAGCGGGGGGCGACACAGATACGCAGTATTTT
CDR3: CSQAVLAGGDTDTQYF

size: few
J: TRBJ1-2
D: TRBD1
V: TRBV7-2
DNA: TGTGCCAGCAGCCAAACAGGGGCGTTTCGTGGCTACACCTTC
CDR3: CASSQTGAFRGYTF

size: NA
J: TRBJ1-2
D: NA
V: TRBV20-1
DNA: TGCAGTGCTAGCCTGGTTCGACCAATTAACTATGGCTACACCTTC
CDR3: CSASLVRPINYGYTF

size: NA
J: TRBJ2-1
D: NA
V: TRBV4-2
DNA: TGTGCCAGCAGCCAAGAGGACAGCCCCGGTATTGGAGAGCAGTTCTTC
CDR3: CASSQEDSPGIGEQFF

size: few
J: TRBJ1-4
D: NA
V: TRBV11-2
DNA: TGTGCCAGCAGCTTAGGTTCAACTAATGAAAAACTGTTTTTT
CDR3: CASSLGSTNEKLFF

size: NA
J: TRBJ2-7
D: NA
V: TRBV15
DNA: TGTGCCACCTCCCCCGGTTGGCGGGGGCGGTACGAGCAGTACTTC
CDR3: CATSPGWRGRYEQYF

size: NA
J: TRBJ1-2
D: NA
V: TRBV4-1
DNA: TGCGCCAGCAGCCAGCAAGGGGGAATGGGAGATGGCTACACCTTC
CDR3: CASSQQGGMGDGYTF

size: few
J: TRBJ2-7
D: TRBD1
V: TRBV4-3
DNA: TGCGCCAGCAGCCAAGATGGGACAGCCTACGAGCAGTACTTC
CDR3: CASSQDGTAYEQYF

size: NA
J: TRBJ2-7
D: NA
V: TRBV20-1
DNA: TGCAGTGCTAGCAAGACTTGGACAAGCTCCTACGAGCAGTACTTC
CDR3: CSASKTWTSSYEQYF

size: NA
J: TRBJ2-1
D: TRBD1
V: TRBV3-1
DNA: TGTGCCAGCAGCCAAGGGGACAGCTACAATGAGCAGTTCTTC
CDR3: CASSQGDSYNEQFF

size: few
J: TRBJ2-1
D: NA
V: TRBV28
DNA: TGTGCCAGCAGGCATGCCTTGAGCCCCTACAATGAGCAGTTCTTC
CDR3: CASRHALSPYNEQFF

size: many
J: TRBJ2-4
D: NA
V: TRBV12-3/TRBV12-4
DNA: TGTGCCAGCAGGGGCGGAGACCTAGCCAAAAACATTCAGTACTTC
CDR3: CASRGGDLAKNIQYF

size: NA
J: TRBJ2-2
D: NA
V: TRBV23-1
DNA: TGCGCCAGCAGTCAATCGTGGGCAGGGAACACCGGGGAGCTGTTTTTT
CDR3: CASSQSWAGNTGELFF

size: few
J: TRBJ2-7
D: TRBD2
V: TRBV7-6
DNA: TGTGCCAGCAGCTTAAGGCTAGCGGGAGGTCCCCAGTACTTC
CDR3: CASSLRLAGGPQYF

size: NA
J: TRBJ1-1
D: TRBD1
V: TRBV20-1
DNA: TGCAGTGCTAGGAGACAGGGAAGGGACACTGAAGCTTTCTTT
CDR3: CSARRQGRDTEAFF

size: NA
J: TRBJ2-5
D: NA
V: TRBV4-1
DNA: TGCGCCAGCAGCCCAGCCCGGGACATCCCTCAAGAGACCCAGTACTTC
CDR3: CASSPARDIPQETQYF